The next 12 T cell receptor beta chains were all read from a single sample in a study of control samples from healthy donors and cancer patients. Libraries were prepared by immunoSEQ multiplex PCR; TCRdb keeps only in-frame clonotypes and omits some of them. The sample includes approximately 100,000 clones, roughly 90% seen only once; the top ten take approximately 8.3%. The sample consisted of blood. These receptors were obtained from a man aged 25 to 45 in good health.

V is TRBV15 and J is TRBJ1-1; TRBD1 might be the D (6 bases). This CDR3 region has 13 residues. Trimming pared 5 bases from V and 8 bases from J, leaving 15 bases between. Germline-derived CDR1 and CDR2 are LNHNV and YYDKDF (reference sequence). CDR3 bases: TGTGCCACCAGCTGGGATGGGGGGACAGAAGCTTTCTTT. Residues: CATSWDGGTEAFF. Using reference TRBV15 and TRBJ1-1 for the parts outside the CDR3, the full variable domain is DAMVIQNPRYQVTQFGKPVTLSCSQTLNHNVMYWYQQKSSQAPKLLFHYYDKDFNNEADTPDNFQSRRPNTSFCFLDIRSPGLGDTAMYLCATSWDGGTEAFFGQGTRLTVV.

The chain couples TRBV19 to TRBJ2-1, with D maybe TRBD1 (5 bases). Germline CDR1 LNHDA, CDR2 SQIVND (reference sequence). The V and J ends lost 1 base and 5 bases respectively, with 15 bases between them. This CDR3 comprises 16 residues. The CDR3 loop reads CASSIALRQLDNEQFF. The CDR3 DNA follows: TGTGCCAGTAGTATAGCTCTGAGACAGTTGGACAATGAGCAGTTCTTC. Complete variable domain (other parts from reference TRBV19 and TRBJ2-1): DGGITQSPKYLFRKEGQNVTLSCEQNLNHDAMYWYRQDPGQGLRLIYYSQIVNDFQKGDIAEGYSVSREKKESFPLTVTSAQKNPTAFYLCASSIALRQLDNEQFFGPGTRLTVL.

V gene TRBV19 combines with J gene TRBJ2-2, with TRBD2 matching over 11 bases. The V gene end was trimmed by 3 bases and the J gene end by 0 bases; junction bases not matched to a gene: 6. Germline V lookup: CDR1 LNHDA, CDR2 SQIVND (reference sequence). CDR3 length: 18 residues. The CDR3 bases are TGTGCCAGTAGTATCCTAGCGGGAGGATTCGCGAACACCGGGGAGCTGTTTTTT. Translation gives CASSILAGGFANTGELFF.

The V call is TRBV19, the J call TRBJ2-4; the match to TRBD2 covers 7 bases. J lost 0 bases, V lost 5 bases, and 1 base had no gene match. Germline V CDR1 and CDR2: LNHDA, SQIVND (reference sequence). The CDR3 loop spans 14 amino acids. CDR3 sequence: CASSSGGAKNIQYF. Written as DNA, the CDR3 is TGTGCCAGTAGTTCGGGGGGAGCCAAAAACATTCAGTACTTC. Full variable domain (remainder filled in from reference TRBV19 and TRBJ2-4): DGGITQSPKYLFRKEGQNVTLSCEQNLNHDAMYWYRQDPGQGLRLIYYSQIVNDFQKGDIAEGYSVSREKKESFPLTVTSAQKNPTAFYLCASSSGGAKNIQYFGAGTRLSVL.

This chain connects TRBV29-1 to TRBJ1-2; possible D gene TRBD1, 5 bases. V shed 6 bases and J shed 5 bases, with 16 bases lying between them. The CDR3 is made up of 13 amino acids. The germline CDR1 and CDR2 sequences are SQVTM and ANQGSEA. In DNA, the CDR3 is TGCAGCGTAGAGACCGGGACGCATTATGGCTACACCTTC. It is translated as CSVETGTHYGYTF.

The chain is built from TRBV28 and TRBJ1-2; D might be TRBD1 (5 bases). Trimming took off 2 bases at V and 4 bases at J, with 11 bases between the two ends. Per germline, CDR1 MDHEN and CDR2 SYDVKM. The CDR3 loop spans 14 amino acids. CDR3 amino acids: CASSLVGLSYGYTF. The DNA for the CDR3 is TGTGCCAGCAGTTTAGTGGGACTCAGCTATGGCTACACCTTC.

V usage is TRBV27 and J usage is TRBJ1-4, with 7 bases matching TRBD1. J was trimmed by 5 bases and V by 5 bases; bases with no gene match: 8. The CDR3 extends over 15 amino acids. The V gene's germline CDR1 is MNHEY and CDR2 SMNVEV (reference sequence). The CDR3 nucleotides read TGTGCCAGCAGTCCCCCGGGACAGATAAATGAAAAACTGTTTTTT. Translating it yields CASSPPGQINEKLFF.

This rearrangement joins TRBV6-5 to TRBJ1-1; 8 nucleotides match TRBD1. Germline loops: CDR1 MNHEY, CDR2 SVGAGI. CDR3 length: 12 residues. V lost 7 bases and J lost 3; bases outside the gene matches: 1. The CDR3 region has the DNA TGTGCCAGCAAACAGGGGGACACTGAAGCTTTCTTT. Translating it yields CASKQGDTEAFF.

In this sample, this clone turned up once. V and J are TRBV10-2 and TRBJ2-2; possibly TRBD1 for D (6 bases). The V gene lost 7 bases and the J gene lost 1 base, with 7 bases spanning the gap. The CDR3 loop spans 13 amino acids. CDR1 is WSHSY and CDR2 is SAAADI in the germline V gene. CDR3 residues: CASKGQNTGELFF. CDR3 DNA sequence: TGCGCCAGCAAGGGACAGAACACCGGGGAGCTGTTTTTT.

The rearrangement uses TRBV18 and TRBJ1-2; D call uncertain. The CDR3 loop spans 16 amino acids. CDR1 KGHSH and CDR2 LQKENI come from the germline V gene. Trimming removed 3 bases from V and 2 bases from J, with 16 bases in between. CDR3 sequence reads: CASSPRQVKVNYGYTF. The CDR3 DNA follows: TGTGCCAGCTCACCCCGGCAGGTTAAAGTCAACTATGGCTACACCTTC.

V and J are TRBV7-2 and TRBJ2-7; no reliable D call. Germline CDR1 is SGHTA and CDR2 is FQGNSA. The CDR3 spans 14 residues. V was pared by 1 base and J by 0 bases, with 7 bases between. CDR3 bases: TGTGCCAGCAGCTTAGTTGGCATCTCCTACGAGCAGTACTTC. This sequence encodes CASSLVGISYEQYF.

This clone was observed once. The chain uses TRBV4-2 and TRBJ2-7, with D possibly matching TRBD2 (5 bases). The ends were cut back, 1 base at V and 0 bases at J, with 13 bases in the middle. Germline lookup yields CDR1 LGHNA and CDR2 YNFKEQ. The CDR3 totals 16 residues. CDR3 region: CASSQAWERSSYEQYF. CDR3 bases: TGTGCCAGCAGCCAAGCCTGGGAGCGGTCCTCCTACGAGCAGTACTTC.